Listed below are T cell receptor beta chains from one sample, sequenced in a study of CD8 T cells in ankylosing spondylitis. TCRdb reprocessed the 5' RACE reads via MiXCR and lists one record per CDR3 protein. Among 250,000 to 350,000 distinct CDR3 sequences listed, about 19% were seen once. The sequencing input was blood, either unsorted or a sorted T cell fraction (not recorded which). The source is a male donor with ankylosing spondylitis or in good health (not recorded which). Both conserved end residues are part of each CDR3. A D gene is named only where the DNA matches it firmly. Clone size is stated in some rows and not others, as once, few, many or a class when expanded.

TRBD1	TRBV27	TRBJ1-6	many	TGTGCCAGCAGTCTACGCAGGACAGGGGCTCATTCACCCCTCCACTTT	CASSLRRTGAHSPLHF
-	TRBV6-1	TRBJ1-5	few	TGTGCCAGCAGTAGCGGGGCGATGCGGAGCAATCAGCCCCAGCATTTT	CASSSGAMRSNQPQHF
TRBD2	TRBV12-3/TRBV12-4	TRBJ2-1	-	TGTGCCAGCAGTCACATTAGCGGGAGAGCCTACAATGAGCAGTTCTTC	CASSHISGRAYNEQFF
-	TRBV6-1	TRBJ1-1	-	TGTGCCAGCACTAAAGAGGACAGAAACACTGAAGCTTTCTTT	CASTKEDRNTEAFF
-	TRBV18	TRBJ2-5	-	TGTGCCAGCTCACCAGGCGTGGCAGATCAAGAGACCCAGTACTTC	CASSPGVADQETQYF
TRBD1	TRBV20-1	TRBJ2-1	-	TGCAGTGCTGATACGGCAACAGGGGGCGAGCAGTTCTTC	CSADTATGGEQFF
-	TRBV5-1	TRBJ2-2	-	TGCGCCAGCAGCAAAGGGTCGACCGCGGAGCTGTTTTTT	CASSKGSTAELFF
TRBD2	TRBV20-1	TRBJ2-3	-	TGCAGTGCTCCCCTAGCGGGAAGCACAGATACGCAGTATTTT	CSAPLAGSTDTQYF
-	TRBV28	TRBJ1-2	few	TGTGCCAGCAGTCTCACCACGCGTGGCTACACCTTC	CASSLTTRGYTF
TRBD1	TRBV27	TRBJ1-6	-	TGTGCCAGCAGTGTGGACAGGGCTTTCGTGTCACCCCTCCACTTT	CASSVDRAFVSPLHF
TRBD1	TRBV14	TRBJ2-2	few	TGTGCCAGCAGCCCCTTCCCCGGCAGGACAGGGAACACCGGGGAGCTGTTTTTT	CASSPFPGRTGNTGELFF
-	TRBV7-9	TRBJ2-5	-	TGTGCCAGCAGCTTAACCCTATCGCAAGAGACCCAGTACTTC	CASSLTLSQETQYF
TRBD2	TRBV7-2	TRBJ2-3	once	TGTGCCAGCAGCAGATTAGCGGGGGCCCTCATGGAGGCGCAGTATTTT	CASSRLAGALMEAQYF
-	TRBV5-1	TRBJ2-2	-	TGCGCCAGCAGCTGGGGGCCGGCCGACACCGGGGAGCTGTTTTTT	CASSWGPADTGELFF
-	TRBV7-3	TRBJ1-1	-	TGTGCCAGCAGCTTAACAATGGGCACTGAAGCTTTCTTT	CASSLTMGTEAFF
TRBD2	TRBV5-1	TRBJ2-3	few	TGCGCCAGCAGCTTGGGCCGGACGCGGGGGGTAGATACGCAGTATTTT	CASSLGRTRGVDTQYF
-	TRBV28	TRBJ2-2	-	TGTGCCAGCACCACTAAGGGGGACACCGGGGAGCTGTTTTTT	CASTTKGDTGELFF
TRBD1	TRBV19	TRBJ2-5	few	TGTGCCAGCAGGGGGTACCAAGAGACCCAGTACTTC	CASRGYQETQYF
-	TRBV12-3/TRBV12-4	TRBJ2-5	-	TGTGCCAGCAGTCGGTCGGATTGGGACATCCAAGAGACCCAGTACTTC	CASSRSDWDIQETQYF
TRBD2	TRBV12-3/TRBV12-4	TRBJ2-5	-	TGTGCCAGCAGTTTAGCGGGGGGAGGGGAGACCCAGTACTTC	CASSLAGGGETQYF
-	TRBV28	TRBJ2-3	-	TGTGCCAGCAAGTCAGGGGTCGAGGATACGCAGTATTTT	CASKSGVEDTQYF
-	TRBV29-1	TRBJ2-4	many	TGCAGCGCCGGAGGGGACAGAGCCAAAAACATTCAGTACTTC	CSAGGDRAKNIQYF
TRBD2	TRBV2	TRBJ2-1	few	TGTGCCAGCAGGGTTAGCGGGAGCCCCTACAATGAGCAGTTCTTC	CASRVSGSPYNEQFF
-	TRBV5-1	TRBJ1-5	few	TGCGCCAGCAGCTCAACAGACAGGTTGAGTCCCAATCAGCCCCAGCATTTT	CASSSTDRLSPNQPQHF
-	TRBV10-3	TRBJ2-1	few	TGTGCCATCAGTGATGTAGGGTACAATGAGCAGTTCTTC	CAISDVGYNEQFF
-	TRBV9	TRBJ2-5	-	TGTGCCAGCAGCGTAGGGCAGGAAGAGACCCAGTACTTC	CASSVGQEETQYF
-	TRBV5-5	TRBJ2-5	-	TGTGCCAGCAGCTTCCGGGCAGTGAAAGAGACCCAGTACTTC	CASSFRAVKETQYF
-	TRBV9	TRBJ2-5	-	TGTGCCAGCGCTCAGGACGAGACCCAGTACTTC	CASAQDETQYF
-	TRBV20-1	TRBJ1-2	few	TGCAGTGCTAGAGATCCAGGACGGGTCTATGGCTACACCTTC	CSARDPGRVYGYTF
-	TRBV4-1	TRBJ1-1	once	TGCGCCAGCAACGACAGGATGAACACTGAAGCTTTCTTT	CASNDRMNTEAFF
-	TRBV5-1	TRBJ2-5	few	TGCGCCAGCAGCTCAGGGGCTGGTGAGACCCAGTACTTC	CASSSGAGETQYF
TRBD2	TRBV7-2	TRBJ2-1	-	TGTGCCAGCAGCTTCAGCCTAGCGGGAAGACACAATGAGCAGTTCTTC	CASSFSLAGRHNEQFF
TRBD1	TRBV20-1	TRBJ1-2	-	TGCAGTGCTAGTCCCGGACAGGGGGCTTCCTATGGCTACACCTTC	CSASPGQGASYGYTF
-	TRBV11-2	TRBJ2-3	many	TGTGCCAGCAGCAGACGCCTACGGGGCACAGATACGCAGTATTTT	CASSRRLRGTDTQYF
TRBD1	TRBV5-1	TRBJ2-1	few	TGCGCCAGCAGCTTGGCTCCTGGACAGGGGTTGAACAATGAGCAGTTCTTC	CASSLAPGQGLNNEQFF
TRBD1	TRBV3-1	TRBJ2-5	few	TGTGCCAGCAGCCGAGCCTCAGGACAGGGGCGAGAGACCCAGTACTTC	CASSRASGQGRETQYF
-	TRBV21-1	TRBJ2-2	few	TGTGCCAGCAGCAAAGGATCAGGCGCCGGGGAGCTGTTTTTT	CASSKGSGAGELFF
TRBD1	TRBV29-1	TRBJ1-2	few	TGCAGCGTGACAGGGGAGGGATATGGCTACACCTTC	CSVTGEGYGYTF
-	TRBV24-1	TRBJ1-5	-	TGTGCCACCAGTGTGCAGGGAGGGAGCAATCAGCCCCAGCATTTT	CATSVQGGSNQPQHF
-	TRBV21-1	TRBJ2-3	few	TGTGCCAGCAGCAAGAAACCGAAAGGACAGACAGGCCTATGGACAGATACGCAGTATTTT	CASSKKPKGQTGLWTDTQYF
-	TRBV12-3/TRBV12-4	TRBJ2-1	-	TGTGCCAGCAGTGCTTCCCCAGGCATCCAAAAGTTCTTC	CASSASPGIQKFF
TRBD2	TRBV27	TRBJ2-2	-	TGTGCCAGCAGACTAGCGGGCACCGGGGAGCTGTTTTTT	CASRLAGTGELFF
TRBD2	TRBV5-1	TRBJ2-3	-	TGCGCCAGCAGCCCCACTTTCGGCGGGAGAAGGGGAGATACGCAGTATTTT	CASSPTFGGRRGDTQYF
-	TRBV12-3/TRBV12-4	TRBJ2-3	few	TGTGCCAGCAGTCCCAACAGGCTATCTAGCACAGATACGCAGTATTTT	CASSPNRLSSTDTQYF
-	TRBV9	TRBJ2-5	-	TGTGCCAGCAGCTCGAACAGGGAAGAGACCCAGTACTTC	CASSSNREETQYF
-	TRBV15	TRBJ2-5	few	TGTGCCACCAGCAGAGCAGCGGGTTCCCAGTACTTC	CATSRAAGSQYF